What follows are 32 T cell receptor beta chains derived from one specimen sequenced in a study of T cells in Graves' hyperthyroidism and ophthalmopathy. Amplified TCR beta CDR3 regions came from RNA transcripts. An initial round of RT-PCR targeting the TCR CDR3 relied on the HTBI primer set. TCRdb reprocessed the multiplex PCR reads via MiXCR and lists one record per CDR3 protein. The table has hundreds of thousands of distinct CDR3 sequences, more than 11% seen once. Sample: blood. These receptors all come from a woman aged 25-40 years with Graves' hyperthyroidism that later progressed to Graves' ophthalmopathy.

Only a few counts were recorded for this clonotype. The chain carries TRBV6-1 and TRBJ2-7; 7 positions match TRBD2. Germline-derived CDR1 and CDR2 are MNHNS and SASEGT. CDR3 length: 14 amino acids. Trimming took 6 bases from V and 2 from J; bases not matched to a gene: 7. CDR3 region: CASRKSLAAYEQYF. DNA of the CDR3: TGTGCCAGCAGGAAGAGCCTAGCGGCCTACGAGCAGTACTTC.

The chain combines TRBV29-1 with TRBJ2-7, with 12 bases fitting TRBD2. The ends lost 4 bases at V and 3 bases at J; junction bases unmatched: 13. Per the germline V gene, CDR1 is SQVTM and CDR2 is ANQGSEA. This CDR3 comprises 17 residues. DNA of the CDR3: TGCAGCGTTGGATATAGACTAGCGGGAGCTGGGCTCTACGAGCAGTACTTC. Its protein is CSVGYRLAGAGLYEQYF.

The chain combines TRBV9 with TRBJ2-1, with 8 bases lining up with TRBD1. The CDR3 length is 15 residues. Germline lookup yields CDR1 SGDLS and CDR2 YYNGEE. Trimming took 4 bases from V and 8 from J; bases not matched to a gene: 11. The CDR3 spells CASSPRQGQIDEQFF. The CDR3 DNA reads TGTGCCAGCAGCCCTCGACAGGGGCAGATCGATGAGCAGTTCTTC. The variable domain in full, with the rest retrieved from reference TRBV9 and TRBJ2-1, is DSGVTQTPKHLITATGQRVTLRCSPRSGDLSVYWYQQSLDQGLQFLIQYYNGEERAKGNILERFSAQQFPDLHSELNLSSLELGDSALYFCASSPRQGQIDEQFFGPGTRLTVL.

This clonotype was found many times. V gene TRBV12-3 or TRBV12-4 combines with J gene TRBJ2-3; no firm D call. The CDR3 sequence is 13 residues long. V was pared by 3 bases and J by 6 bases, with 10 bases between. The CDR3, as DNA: TGTGCCAGCAGTTTGTTCGATATGGATACGCAGTATTTT. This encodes CASSLFDMDTQYF.

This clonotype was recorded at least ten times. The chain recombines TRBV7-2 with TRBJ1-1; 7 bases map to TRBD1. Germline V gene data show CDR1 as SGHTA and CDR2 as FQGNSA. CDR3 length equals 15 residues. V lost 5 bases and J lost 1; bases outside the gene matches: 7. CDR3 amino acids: CASSPYRGPNTEAFF. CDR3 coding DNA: TGTGCCAGCAGCCCCTACAGGGGACCGAACACTGAAGCTTTCTTT.

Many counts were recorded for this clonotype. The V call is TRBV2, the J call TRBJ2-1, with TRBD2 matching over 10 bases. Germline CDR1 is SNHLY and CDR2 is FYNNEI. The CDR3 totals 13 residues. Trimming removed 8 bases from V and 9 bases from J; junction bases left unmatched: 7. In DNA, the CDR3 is TGTGCCAGCCAGCGGGAGGGCCCGAGTGAGCAGTTCTTC. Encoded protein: CASQREGPSEQFF.

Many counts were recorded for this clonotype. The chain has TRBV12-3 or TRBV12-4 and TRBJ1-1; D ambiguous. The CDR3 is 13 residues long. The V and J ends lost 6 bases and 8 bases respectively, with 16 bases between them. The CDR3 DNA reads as TGTGCCAGCAGACTTAGTGGAGGAATCGAAGCTTTCTTT. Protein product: CASRLSGGIEAFF.

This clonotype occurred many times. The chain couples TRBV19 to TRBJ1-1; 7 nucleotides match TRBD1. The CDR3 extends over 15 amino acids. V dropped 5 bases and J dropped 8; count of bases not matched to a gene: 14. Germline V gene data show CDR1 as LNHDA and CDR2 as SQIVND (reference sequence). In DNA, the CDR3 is TGTGCCAGTAGTGGATGGGACAGACCATTCGGGGAAGCTTTCTTT. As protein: CASSGWDRPFGEAFF. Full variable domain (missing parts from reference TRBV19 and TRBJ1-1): DGGITQSPKYLFRKEGQNVTLSCEQNLNHDAMYWYRQDPGQGLRLIYYSQIVNDFQKGDIAEGYSVSREKKESFPLTVTSAQKNPTAFYLCASSGWDRPFGEAFFGQGTRLTVV.

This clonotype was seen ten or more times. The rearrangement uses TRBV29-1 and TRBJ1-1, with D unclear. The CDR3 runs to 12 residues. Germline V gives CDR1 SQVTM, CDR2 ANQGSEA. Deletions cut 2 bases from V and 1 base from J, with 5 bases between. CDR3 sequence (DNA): TGCAGCGTTGAAATAAAGAACACTGAAGCTTTCTTT. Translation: CSVEIKNTEAFF.

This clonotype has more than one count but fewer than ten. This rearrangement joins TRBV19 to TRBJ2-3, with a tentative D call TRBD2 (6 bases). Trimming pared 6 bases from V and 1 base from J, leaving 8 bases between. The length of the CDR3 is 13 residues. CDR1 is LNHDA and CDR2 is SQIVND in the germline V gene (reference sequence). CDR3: CASRPSGTDTQYF. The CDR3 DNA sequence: TGTGCCAGTAGGCCTAGCGGCACAGATACGCAGTATTTT.

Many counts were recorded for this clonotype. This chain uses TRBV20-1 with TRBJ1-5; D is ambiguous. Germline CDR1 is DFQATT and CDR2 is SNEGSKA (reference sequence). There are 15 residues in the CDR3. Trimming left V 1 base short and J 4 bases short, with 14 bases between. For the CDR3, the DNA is TGCAGTGCTAGAGGTTTACCCGACACTAATCAGCCCCAGCATTTT. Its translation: CSARGLPDTNQPQHF.

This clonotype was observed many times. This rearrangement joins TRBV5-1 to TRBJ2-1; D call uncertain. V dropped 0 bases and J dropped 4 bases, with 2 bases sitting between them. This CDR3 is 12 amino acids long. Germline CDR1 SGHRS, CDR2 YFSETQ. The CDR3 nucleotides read TGCGCCAGCAGCTTGGAGTACAATGAGCAGTTCTTC. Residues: CASSLEYNEQFF.

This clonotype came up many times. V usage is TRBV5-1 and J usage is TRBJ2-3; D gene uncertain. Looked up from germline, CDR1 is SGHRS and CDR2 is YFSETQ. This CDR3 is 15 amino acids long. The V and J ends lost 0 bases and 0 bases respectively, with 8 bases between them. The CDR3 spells CASSLEDISTDTQYF. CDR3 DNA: TGCGCCAGCAGCTTGGAAGACATAAGCACAGATACGCAGTATTTT. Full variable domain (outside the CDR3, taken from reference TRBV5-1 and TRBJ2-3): KAGVTQTPRYLIKTRGQQVTLSCSPISGHRSVSWYQQTPGQGLQFLFEYFSETQRNKGNFPGRFSGRQFSNSRSEMNVSTLELGDSALYLCASSLEDISTDTQYFGPGTRLTVL.

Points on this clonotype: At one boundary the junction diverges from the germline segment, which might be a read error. CDR3: CAIRIDSSYTSPLHF. The CDR3 region has the DNA TGTGCCATCAGGATTGACAGCTCCTATACTTCACCCCTCCACTTT. The rearrangement joins TRBV10-3 to TRBJ1-6; a weak D match, TRBD1 (5 bases). Germline loops: CDR1 ENHRY, CDR2 SYGVKD. The CDR3 extends over 15 amino acids.

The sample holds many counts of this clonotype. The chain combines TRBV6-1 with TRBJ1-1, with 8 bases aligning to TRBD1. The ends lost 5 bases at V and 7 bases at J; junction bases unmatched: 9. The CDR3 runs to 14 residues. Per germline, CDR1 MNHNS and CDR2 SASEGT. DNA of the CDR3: TGTGCCAGCAGTACGGACAGGGACAACCTTGAAGCTTTCTTT. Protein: CASSTDRDNLEAFF.

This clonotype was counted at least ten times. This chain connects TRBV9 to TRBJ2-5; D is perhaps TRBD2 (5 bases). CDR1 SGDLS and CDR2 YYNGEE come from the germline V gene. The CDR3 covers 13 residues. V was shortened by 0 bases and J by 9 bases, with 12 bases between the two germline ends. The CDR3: CASSVEERTAQYF. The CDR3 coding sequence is TGTGCCAGCAGCGTAGAGGAGCGGACGGCCCAGTACTTC.

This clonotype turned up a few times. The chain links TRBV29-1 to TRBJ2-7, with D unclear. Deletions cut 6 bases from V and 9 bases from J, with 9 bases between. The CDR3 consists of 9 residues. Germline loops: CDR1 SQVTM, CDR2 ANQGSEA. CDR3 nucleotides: TGCAGCGTGAAACATACGCAGTACTTC. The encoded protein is CSVKHTQYF.

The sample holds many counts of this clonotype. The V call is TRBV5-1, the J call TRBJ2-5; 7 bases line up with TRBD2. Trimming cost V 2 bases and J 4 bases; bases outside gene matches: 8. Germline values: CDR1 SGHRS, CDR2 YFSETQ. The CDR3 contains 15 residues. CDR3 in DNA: TGCGCCAGCAGCTTCGGCGGGAGTGGAGGAGAGACCCAGTACTTC. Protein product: CASSFGGSGGETQYF. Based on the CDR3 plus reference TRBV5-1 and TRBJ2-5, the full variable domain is KAGVTQTPRYLIKTRGQQVTLSCSPISGHRSVSWYQQTPGQGLQFLFEYFSETQRNKGNFPGRFSGRQFSNSRSEMNVSTLELGDSALYLCASSFGGSGGETQYFGPGTRLLVL.

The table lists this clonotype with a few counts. CDR3 loop: CASSQDRARIQPQHF. CDR3 in DNA: TGCGCCAGCAGCCAAGATAGGGCCAGGATCCAGCCCCAGCATTTT. The rearrangement joins TRBV4-1 to TRBJ1-5; D remains ambiguous. The CDR3 loop spans 15 amino acids. Trimming took off 0 bases at V and 7 bases at J, with 13 bases between the two ends. Germline lookup yields CDR1 MGHRA and CDR2 YSYEKL.

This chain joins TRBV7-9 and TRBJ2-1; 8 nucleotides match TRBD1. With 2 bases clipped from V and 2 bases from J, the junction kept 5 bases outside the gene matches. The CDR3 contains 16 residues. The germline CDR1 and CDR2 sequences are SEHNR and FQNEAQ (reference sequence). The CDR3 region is CASSLSGQGPYNEQFF. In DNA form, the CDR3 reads TGTGCCAGCAGCTTATCTGGACAGGGCCCCTACAATGAGCAGTTCTTC.

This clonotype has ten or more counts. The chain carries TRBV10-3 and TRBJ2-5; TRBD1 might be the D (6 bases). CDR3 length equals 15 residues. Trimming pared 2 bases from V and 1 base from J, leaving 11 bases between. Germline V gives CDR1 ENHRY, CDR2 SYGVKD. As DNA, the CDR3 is TGTGCCATCAGTGAGAATTCAGGGGTCCAAGAGACCCAGTACTTC. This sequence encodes CAISENSGVQETQYF.

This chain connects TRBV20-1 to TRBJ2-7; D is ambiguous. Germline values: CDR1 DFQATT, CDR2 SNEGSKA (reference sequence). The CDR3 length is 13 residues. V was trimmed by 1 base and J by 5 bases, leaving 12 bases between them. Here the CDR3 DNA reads TGCAGTGCTAGAGGCCCAGGCGTCGACGAGCAGTACTTC. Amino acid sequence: CSARGPGVDEQYF.

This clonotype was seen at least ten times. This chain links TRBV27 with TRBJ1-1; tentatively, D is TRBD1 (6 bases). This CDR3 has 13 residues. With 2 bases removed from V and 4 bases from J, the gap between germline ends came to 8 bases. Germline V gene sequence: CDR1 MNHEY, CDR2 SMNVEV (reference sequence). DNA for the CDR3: TGTGCCAGCAGTTTAGGGACAAGCACTGAAGCTTTCTTT. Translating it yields CASSLGTSTEAFF.

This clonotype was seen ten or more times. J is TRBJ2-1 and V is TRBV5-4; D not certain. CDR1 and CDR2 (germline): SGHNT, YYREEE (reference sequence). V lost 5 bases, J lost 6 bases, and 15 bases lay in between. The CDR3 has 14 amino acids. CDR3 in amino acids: CASSPEPEFNEQFF. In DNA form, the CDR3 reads TGTGCCAGCAGTCCTGAGCCGGAATTCAATGAGCAGTTCTTC.

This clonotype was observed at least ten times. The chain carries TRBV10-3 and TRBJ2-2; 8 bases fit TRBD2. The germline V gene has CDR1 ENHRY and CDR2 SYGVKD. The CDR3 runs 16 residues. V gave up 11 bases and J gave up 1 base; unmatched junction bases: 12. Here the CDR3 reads CAASGTSGENTGELFF. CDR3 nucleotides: TGTGCCGCATCCGGCACTAGCGGTGAGAACACCGGGGAGCTGTTTTTT.

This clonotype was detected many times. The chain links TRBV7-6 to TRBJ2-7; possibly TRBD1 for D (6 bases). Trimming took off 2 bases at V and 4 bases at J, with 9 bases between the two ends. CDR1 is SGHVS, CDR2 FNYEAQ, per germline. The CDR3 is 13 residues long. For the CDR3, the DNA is TGTGCCAGCAGCTTAAGACAGGATTACGAGCAGTACTTC. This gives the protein CASSLRQDYEQYF.

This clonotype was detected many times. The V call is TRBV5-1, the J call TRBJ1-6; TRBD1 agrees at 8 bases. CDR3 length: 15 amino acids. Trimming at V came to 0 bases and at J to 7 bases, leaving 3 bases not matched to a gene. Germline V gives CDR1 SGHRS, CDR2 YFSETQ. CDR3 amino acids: CASSLDTGGNSPLHF. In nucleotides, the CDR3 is TGCGCCAGCAGCTTGGATACAGGGGGAAATTCACCCCTCCACTTT.

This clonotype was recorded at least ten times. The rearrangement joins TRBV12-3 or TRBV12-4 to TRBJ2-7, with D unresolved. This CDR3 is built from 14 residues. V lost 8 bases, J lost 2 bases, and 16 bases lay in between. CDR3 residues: CASGNGAGPYEQYF. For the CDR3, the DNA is TGTGCCAGCGGAAACGGAGCAGGACCCTACGAGCAGTACTTC.

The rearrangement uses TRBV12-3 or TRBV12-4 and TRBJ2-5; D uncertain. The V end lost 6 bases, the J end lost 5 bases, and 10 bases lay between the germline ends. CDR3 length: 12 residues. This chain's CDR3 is CASSPAWETQYF. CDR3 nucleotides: TGTGCCAGCAGCCCCGCGTGGGAGACCCAGTACTTC.

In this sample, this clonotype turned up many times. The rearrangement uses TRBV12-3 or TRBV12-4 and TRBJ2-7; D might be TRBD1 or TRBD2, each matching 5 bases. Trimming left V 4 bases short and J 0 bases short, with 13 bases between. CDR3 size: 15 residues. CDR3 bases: TGTGCCAGCAGTTGGAACAGGAGGAGCTCCTACGAGCAGTACTTC. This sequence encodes CASSWNRRSSYEQYF.

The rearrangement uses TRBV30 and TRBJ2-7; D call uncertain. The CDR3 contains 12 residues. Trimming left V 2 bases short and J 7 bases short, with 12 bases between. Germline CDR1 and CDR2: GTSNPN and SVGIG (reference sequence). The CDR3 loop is CAWSRRIREQYF. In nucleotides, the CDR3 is TGTGCCTGGAGTAGACGAATCCGGGAGCAGTACTTC. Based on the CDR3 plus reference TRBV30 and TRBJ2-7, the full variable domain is SQTIHQWPATLVQPVGSPLSLECTVEGTSNPNLYWYRQAAGRGLQLLFYSVGIGQISSEVPQNLSASRPQDRQFILSSKKLLLSDSGFYLCAWSRRIREQYFGPGTRLTVT.

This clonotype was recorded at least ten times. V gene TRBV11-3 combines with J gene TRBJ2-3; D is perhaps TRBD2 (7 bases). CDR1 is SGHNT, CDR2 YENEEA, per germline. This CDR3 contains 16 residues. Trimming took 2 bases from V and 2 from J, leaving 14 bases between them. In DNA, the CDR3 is TGTGCCAGCAGCTTATGGGGGGGGCTGAACACAGATACGCAGTATTTT. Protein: CASSLWGGLNTDTQYF.